The clone carrying this T cell receptor (beta chain) was counted only a few times. These data originate in a study of human T cells and chemical hapten exposure. The V gene's germline CDR1 is SQVTM and CDR2 ANQGSEA. The CDR3 is 13 amino acids. V dropped 1 base and J dropped 5 bases, with 11 bases sitting between them. Time point of the sample: patch test 3, about 24 weeks after DPC sensitization. Indicated treatment: therapeutic diphenylcyclopropenone sensitization with weekly scalp DPC. TCRdb analysed the RACE reads with MiXCR anew, one entry per CDR3 protein. The data show 60,000 to 65,000 distinct CDR3 sequences, with 8% to 13% seen just once and approximately 2.2% held by the top ten.

This clonotype originated in a woman in her twenties or thirties with alopecia areata. Some clones in this sample may be carry-over from other donors' samples. The V gene is TRBV29-1, the J gene TRBJ2-5, with D possibly being TRBD1 or TRBD2 (5 bases each). Here the sequenced sample was whole blood, taken in connection with sensitization to the hapten diphenylcyclopropenone (DPC). The CDR3: CSVEAGRGETQYF. DNA of the CDR3: TGCAGCGTTGAAGCGGGAAGGGGCGAGACCCAGTACTTC.